A selection of T cell receptor beta chains follows, all from one sample in a study of OX40 agonist ivuxolimab in advanced cancers. TCRdb's copy holds only in-frame clones and misses some; the assay was immunoSEQ multiplex PCR. The sample shows approximately 99,000 clones, approximately 87% of them seen only once. The sequencing here drew on CD4+ or CD8+ T cells sorted from blood, taken in a trial of the OX40 agonist ivuxolimab. These receptors originate from an adult with an advanced solid tumor such as melanoma, head and neck, liver or kidney cancer. Each CDR3 is given with its conserved first and last residue. A D gene is named only where the DNA matches it firmly. Where a row states a size, it is once, few, many or the class of an expanded clone; other rows omit it.

>TRBJ1-1|TRBV5-1|TRBD1|.
CASSWGQEGEAFF
TGCGCCAGCAGCTGGGGACAGGAGGGTGAAGCTTTCTTT
>TRBJ1-2|TRBV5-5|.|.
CASSSWTDYGYTF
TGTGCCAGCAGTTCCTGGACGGACTATGGCTACACCTTC
>TRBJ1-1|TRBV9|.|.
CASSVDGNTEAFF
TGTGCCAGCAGCGTAGATGGGAACACTGAAGCTTTCTTT
>TRBJ2-7|TRBV27|.|.
CASSLSGEGYSYEQYF
TGTGCCAGCAGTTTATCGGGAGAGGGGTACTCCTACGAGCAGTACTTC
>TRBJ1-2|TRBV27|.|.
CASSLGRSYGYTF
TGTGCCAGCAGTTTAGGGCGGTCCTATGGCTACACCTTC
>TRBJ1-1|TRBV4-1|.|.
CASSQSVTGGRSKTEAFF
TGCGCCAGCAGCCAAAGCGTCACAGGCGGACGAAGTAAGACTGAAGCTTTCTTT
>TRBJ1-1|TRBV6-6|.|.
CASSSQVHWAEAFF
TGTGCCAGCAGTTCCCAGGTACATTGGGCTGAAGCTTTCTTT
>TRBJ1-2|TRBV6-5|.|.
CASRRTANNYGYTF
TGTGCCAGCAGAAGGACAGCTAATAACTATGGCTACACCTTC
>TRBJ1-5|TRBV6-1|.|.
CASRPTGGDNQPQHF
TGTGCCAGCAGACCCACTGGGGGGGACAATCAGCCCCAGCATTTT
>TRBJ1-1|TRBV11-2|.|.
CASSLLDSKRGTEAFF
TGTGCCAGCAGCTTACTGGACAGTAAACGGGGAACTGAAGCTTTCTTT
>TRBJ1-5|TRBV12-2|.|.
CASRLAWGNRGQPDQPQHF
TGTGCAAGTCGCTTAGCGTGGGGTAACCGGGGACAGCCGGATCAGCCCCAGCATTTT
>TRBJ1-1|TRBV30|.|.
CAWSQPGENTEAFF
TGTGCCTGGAGCCAGCCCGGGGAGAACACTGAAGCTTTCTTT
>TRBJ2-3|TRBV12-1|.|.
CASSRRDRPSTDTQYF
TGTGCCAGCAGCCGCCGGGACAGACCTTCCACAGATACGCAGTATTTT
>TRBJ2-1|TRBV11-3|.|.
CASSLGGDPQFF
TGTGCCAGCAGCCTCGGCGGCGATCCTCAGTTCTTC
>TRBJ1-1|TRBV11-2|.|.
CASSLGTSLTEAFF
TGTGCCAGCAGCCTAGGGACATCTCTCACTGAAGCTTTCTTT
>TRBJ2-5|TRBV5-1|TRBD2|once
CASYGEGRETQYF
TGCGCCAGCTATGGGGAGGGACGAGAGACCCAGTACTTC
>TRBJ1-4|TRBV6-1|TRBD1|once
CASIEQGREKLFF
TGTGCCAGCATAGAACAGGGGCGGGAAAAACTGTTTTTT
>TRBJ1-1|TRBV27|.|.
CASSLVYAGRTEAFF
TGTGCCAGCAGTTTAGTTTATGCAGGGCGAACTGAAGCTTTCTTT
>TRBJ1-6|TRBV10-2|.|.
CASSELGVDSPLHF
TGCGCCAGCAGTGAACTGGGGGTAGATTCACCCCTCCACTTT
>TRBJ2-7|TRBV7-2|.|.
CASSLVGLSRPNEQYF
TGTGCCAGCAGCTTAGTTGGGCTATCCCGCCCCAACGAGCAGTACTTC